This T cell receptor beta chain is drawn from a study of CD8 T cells in Susac syndrome. This clonotype was detected only once. With random hexamers, about 0.45 to 1 ug RNA was reverse transcribed. One entry per CDR3 protein results from TCRdb running MiXCR on the immunoSEQ multiplex PCR reads. The sample records tens of thousands of distinct CDR3 sequences, over 75% being singletons. CDR1 is PRHDT and CDR2 is FYEKMQ in the germline V gene (reference sequence). The CDR3 totals 16 residues. Trimming at V came to 5 bases and at J to 7 bases, leaving 8 bases not matched to a gene. This chain links TRBV13 with TRBJ2-2; 12 nucleotides match TRBD1. The sequencing sample was made of CD8+ T cells from PBMCs. This receptor was obtained from a human donor with multiple sclerosis. CDR3 region: CASSPRGTGGGGELFF. CDR3 nucleotide sequence: TGTGCCAGCAGCCCCCGCGGGACAGGGGGCGGCGGGGAGCTGTTTTTT.